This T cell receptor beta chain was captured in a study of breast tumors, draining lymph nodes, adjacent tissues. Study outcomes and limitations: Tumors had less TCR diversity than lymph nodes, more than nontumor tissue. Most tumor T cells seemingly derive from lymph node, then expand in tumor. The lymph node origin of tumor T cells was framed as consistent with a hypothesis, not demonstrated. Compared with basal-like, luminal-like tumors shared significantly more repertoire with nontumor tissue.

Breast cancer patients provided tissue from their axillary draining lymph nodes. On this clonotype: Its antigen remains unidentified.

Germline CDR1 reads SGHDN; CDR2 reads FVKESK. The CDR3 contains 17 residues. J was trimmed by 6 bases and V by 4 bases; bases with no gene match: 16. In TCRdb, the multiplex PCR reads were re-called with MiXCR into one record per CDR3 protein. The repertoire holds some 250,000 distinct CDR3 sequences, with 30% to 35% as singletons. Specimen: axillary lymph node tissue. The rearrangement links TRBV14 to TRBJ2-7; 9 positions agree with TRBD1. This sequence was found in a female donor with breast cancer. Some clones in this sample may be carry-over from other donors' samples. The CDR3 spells CASSPRQGVFADSEQYF. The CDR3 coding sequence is TGTGCCAGCAGCCCTCGACAGGGGGTCTTCGCGGACTCCGAGCAGTACTTC.